This T cell receptor beta chain emerged from a study of CD8+CD57+ T cells in acquired aplastic anemia. In the study overall: Sorted CD4+ and CD8+ cells yielded DNA averaging approximately 3.5 ug.

Sequencing involved patients with CD8+CD57+ cell expansion previously shown by flow cytometry. Patients had undergone no therapy by the time their blood was sampled. This clonotype was observed a handful of times. The antigen is undetermined. Profiling of TCR beta VDJ combinations and CDR3 sequences used genomic DNA as template. TCRdb recomputed calls from the reads with MiXCR, one row per CDR3 protein. The sample lists under 350,000 distinct CDR3 sequences; approximately 57% were seen once. Whole-study findings and limits: Patients and controls were found to share 25 to 35 CD8+ CDR3 sequences. Patients showed no significant difference from controls in CD8+ Simpson's diversity.

V lost 5 bases, J lost 7 bases, and 11 bases stayed unmatched. The CDR3 sequence is 14 residues long. CDR1 and CDR2 from the germline V gene are SEHNR and FQNEAQ (reference sequence). The receptor was derived from a human donor with aplastic anemia. The chain is built from TRBV7-9 and TRBJ2-7, with TRBD1 matching 7 bases. The sample taken for sequencing was sorted CD4+, CD8+, or CD8+CD57+ T cells (not recorded which) from PBMCs. The CDR3 is CASSQEGAVREQYF. In nucleotides, the CDR3 is TGTGCCAGCAGCCAAGAGGGGGCTGTTCGAGAGCAGTACTTC.